This T cell receptor (beta chain) was identified during a study of blood T cells in healthy people across ages. Together with a sample-barcoded 5' primer, a J-beta primer mix was included in a second PCR lasting about 7 to 11 cycles. A 12-random-nucleotide template-switch adaptor tagged each cDNA molecule. Each CDR3 protein gets one entry after TCRdb re-called the 5' RACE reads with MiXCR. Of 1,100,000 or so distinct CDR3 sequences listed, 45% are singletons. The CDR3 runs 15 residues. The germline V gene encodes CDR1 SEHNR and CDR2 FQNEAQ (reference sequence). V was pared by 5 bases and J by 5 bases, with 10 bases of the junction left unmatched.

The sequenced sample was blood. This sequence was found in a woman aged 55-69 years in good health. The gene calls are TRBV7-9 and TRBJ2-5, with 8 bases matching TRBD1. CDR3 loop: CASSTPTGVDETQYF. The CDR3 DNA follows: TGTGCCAGCAGCACGCCGACAGGGGTCGATGAGACCCAGTACTTC.